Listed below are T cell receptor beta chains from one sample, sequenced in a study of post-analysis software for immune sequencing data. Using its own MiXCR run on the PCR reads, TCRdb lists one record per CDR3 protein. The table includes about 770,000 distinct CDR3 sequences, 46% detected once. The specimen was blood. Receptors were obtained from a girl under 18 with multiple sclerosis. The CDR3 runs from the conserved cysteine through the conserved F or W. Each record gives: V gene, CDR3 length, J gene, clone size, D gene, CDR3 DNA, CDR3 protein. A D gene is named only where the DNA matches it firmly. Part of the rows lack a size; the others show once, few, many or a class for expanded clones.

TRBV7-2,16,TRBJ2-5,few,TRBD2,TGTGCCAGCAGCTCCGGGCGGGGACTAGCAGTGGGCACCCAGTACTTC,CASSSGRGLAVGTQYF
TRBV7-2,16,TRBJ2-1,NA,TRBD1,TGTGCCAGCAGCCTCTCCGGGACAGGGACAACACATGAGCAGTTCTTC,CASSLSGTGTTHEQFF
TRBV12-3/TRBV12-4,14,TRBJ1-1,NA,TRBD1,TGTGCCAGCAGCGAGGGACAGGTATACACTGAAGCTTTCTTT,CASSEGQVYTEAFF
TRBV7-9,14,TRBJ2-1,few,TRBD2,TGTGCCAGCAGCCGTACCCCTAGCGGTAATGAGCAGTTCTTC,CASSRTPSGNEQFF
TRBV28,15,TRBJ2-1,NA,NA,TGTGCCAGCAGGCCCAGGGGGGGGATTTGGAATGAGCAGTTCTTC,CASRPRGGIWNEQFF
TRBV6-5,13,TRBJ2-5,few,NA,TGTGCCAGCAGTTATTCGAGGGCAGAGACCCAGTACTTC,CASSYSRAETQYF
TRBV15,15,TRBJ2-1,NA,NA,TGTGCCACCGGCAGAGGAACTACCTCCTACAATGAGCAGTTCTTC,CATGRGTTSYNEQFF
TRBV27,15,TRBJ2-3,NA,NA,TGTGCCAGCAGTTTATCAAACCACCCCACAGATACGCAGTATTTT,CASSLSNHPTDTQYF
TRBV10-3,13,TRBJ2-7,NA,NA,TGTGCCATCAGTGAGAGCAGTCCCTACGAGCAGTACTTC,CAISESSPYEQYF
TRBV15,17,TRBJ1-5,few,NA,TGTGCCACCAGCAGAGATGCGGGCAGGAGTGGGAATCAGCCCCAGCATTTT,CATSRDAGRSGNQPQHF
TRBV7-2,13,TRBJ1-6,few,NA,TGTGCCAGCAGCAGTGTAAATAATTCACCCCTCCACTTT,CASSSVNNSPLHF
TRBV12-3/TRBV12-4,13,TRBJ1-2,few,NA,TGTGCCAGCAGCCCCGGTCGGGCAGGTGGCTACACCTTC,CASSPGRAGGYTF
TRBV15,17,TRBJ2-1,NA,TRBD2,TGTGCCACCAGCAGAGACCTCCCGAGGGAGGGGCACAATGAGCAGTTCTTC,CATSRDLPREGHNEQFF
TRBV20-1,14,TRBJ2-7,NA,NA,TGCAGTGCTCATTCACGTCAAAGTACCTACGAGCAGTACTTC,CSAHSRQSTYEQYF
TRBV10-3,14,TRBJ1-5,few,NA,TGTGCCATCAGTCCCCGGGACAGCAATCAGCCCCAGCATTTT,CAISPRDSNQPQHF
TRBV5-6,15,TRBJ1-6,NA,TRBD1,TGTGCCAGCAGCCCCAGAGACAGGGTCTACTCACCCCTCCACTTT,CASSPRDRVYSPLHF
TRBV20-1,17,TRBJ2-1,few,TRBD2,TGCAGTGCTAGGGGTAGCGGGAGGGCCCACTCCTACAATGAGCAGTTCTTC,CSARGSGRAHSYNEQFF
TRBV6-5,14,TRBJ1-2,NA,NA,TGTGCCAGCAGTTCGGGACACACCAACTATGGCTACACCTTC,CASSSGHTNYGYTF
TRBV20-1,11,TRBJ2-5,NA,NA,TGCAGTGCAGGATCCCACGAGACCCAGTACTTC,CSAGSHETQYF
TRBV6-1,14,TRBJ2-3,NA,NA,TGTGCCAGCAGTGTAGCATTTGGCACAGATACGCAGTATTTT,CASSVAFGTDTQYF
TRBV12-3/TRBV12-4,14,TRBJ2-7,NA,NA,TGTGCCAGCAGCCAGAGACCTGGGGCGGGCGAGCAGTACTTC,CASSQRPGAGEQYF
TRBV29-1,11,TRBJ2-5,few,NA,TGCAGCGTTGTTCGGCAAGAGACCCAGTACTTC,CSVVRQETQYF
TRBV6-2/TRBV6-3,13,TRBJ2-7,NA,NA,TGTGCCAGCAGTTTCGGACAATGGTACGAGCAGTACTTC,CASSFGQWYEQYF
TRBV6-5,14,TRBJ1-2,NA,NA,TGTGCCAGCAGGAGACAATCGCATAACTATGGCTACACCTTC,CASRRQSHNYGYTF
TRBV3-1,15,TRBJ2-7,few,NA,TGTGCCAGCAGCCGTAGCGGAAGCTCCTACAATGAGCAGTACTTC,CASSRSGSSYNEQYF
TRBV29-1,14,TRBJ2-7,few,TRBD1,TGCAGCGTCATACCACAGGGGCTTGCCTACGAGCAGTACTTC,CSVIPQGLAYEQYF
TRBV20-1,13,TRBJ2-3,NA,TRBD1,TGCAGTGCGGGGACAGAGGGGGCAGATACGCAGTATTTT,CSAGTEGADTQYF
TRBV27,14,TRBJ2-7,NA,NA,TGTGCCACGCGGGCCCTATCCCCGACCTACGAGCAGTACTTC,CATRALSPTYEQYF
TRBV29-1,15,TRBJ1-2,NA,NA,TGCAGCGTTTATCACTTCCTCTCTCCCAACTATGGCTACACCTTC,CSVYHFLSPNYGYTF
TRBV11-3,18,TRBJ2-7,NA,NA,TGTGCCAGCAGCTCGACTTGGGCCGCGGCGCTGACCTACAATGAGCAGTACTTC,CASSSTWAAALTYNEQYF
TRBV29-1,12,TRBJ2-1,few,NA,TGCAGCGTTGAACAGGGTATCAGTGAGCAGTTCTTC,CSVEQGISEQFF
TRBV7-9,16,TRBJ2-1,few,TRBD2,TGTGCCAGCAGCTCGAGGACTAGCGGTTCAAGAGGTGAGCAGTTCTTC,CASSSRTSGSRGEQFF
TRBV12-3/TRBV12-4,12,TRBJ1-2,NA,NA,TGTGCCAGCAGCCAGACAGGAGGGGGCTACACCTTC,CASSQTGGGYTF
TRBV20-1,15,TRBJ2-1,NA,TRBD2,TGCAGTGCTAGAGAGGCCACTAGCGGGTACAATGAGCAGTTCTTC,CSAREATSGYNEQFF
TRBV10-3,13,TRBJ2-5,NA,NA,TGTGCCATCAGCCCCGGGGGGCCAGAGACCCAGTACTTC,CAISPGGPETQYF
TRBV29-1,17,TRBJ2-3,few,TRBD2,TGCAGCGTTGAAGATTCCCTCATAGCGGGATGGTCCGATACGCAGTATTTT,CSVEDSLIAGWSDTQYF
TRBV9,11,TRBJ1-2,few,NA,TGTGCCAGCAGCGACCTGAGTGGCTACACCTTC,CASSDLSGYTF
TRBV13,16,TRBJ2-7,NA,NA,TGTGCCAGCAGTTTGACTAACGAGGGGCGGGGAAACGAGCGGTACTTC,CASSLTNEGRGNERYF
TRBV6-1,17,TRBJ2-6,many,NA,TGTGCCAGCAGCCTCTCCGGTTCCCCCTCTGGGGCCAACGTCCTGACTTTC,CASSLSGSPSGANVLTF
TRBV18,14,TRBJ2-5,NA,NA,TGTGCCAGCTCAAAAGTCGGTTTGGCAGAGACCCAGTACTTC,CASSKVGLAETQYF
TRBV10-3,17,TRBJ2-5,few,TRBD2,TGTGCCATCAGACCGGGACTAGCGGGAGGGGGTCAAGAGACCCAGTACTTC,CAIRPGLAGGGQETQYF
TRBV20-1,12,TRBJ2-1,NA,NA,TGCAGTGCTAGTGAGGGTTACAACGAGCAGTTCTTC,CSASEGYNEQFF
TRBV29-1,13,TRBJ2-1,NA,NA,TGCAGCGTTGAAACTCGGGAGTGTCATGAGCAGTTCTTC,CSVETRECHEQFF
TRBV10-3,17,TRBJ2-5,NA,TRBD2,TGTGCCATCAGTGAGTATCTGCGGGAGGCGGCACAAGAGACCCTGTACTTC,CAISEYLREAAQETLYF
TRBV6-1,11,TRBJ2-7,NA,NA,TGTGCCAGCAGGGACCTGGTCGAGCAGTACTTC,CASRDLVEQYF
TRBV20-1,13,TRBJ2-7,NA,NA,TGCAGTGCTAGGGGGACCTCGGAACACGAGCAGTACTTC,CSARGTSEHEQYF
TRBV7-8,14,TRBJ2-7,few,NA,TGTGCCAGCAGCCCCAGGGAAGCCTCCTACGAGCAGTACTTC,CASSPREASYEQYF
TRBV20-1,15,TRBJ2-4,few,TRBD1,TGCAGTGCTAGAGATACCCCAAAGGGGGCGAACATTCAGTACTTC,CSARDTPKGANIQYF
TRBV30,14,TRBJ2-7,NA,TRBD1,TGTACCTGGAGTACGGGGACAGGGGTGTCGGAGCAGTACTTC,CTWSTGTGVSEQYF
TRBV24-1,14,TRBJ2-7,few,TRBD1,TGTGCCACCCAGGAGGGACAGGGGAACTACGAGCAGTACTTC,CATQEGQGNYEQYF